The clone carrying this T cell receptor beta chain was recorded only once. This sample stems from a study of blood T cell repertoires in COVID-19. Overall study context: The analysed material was cDNA or gDNA that came from T cells, B-cell-depleted T cells, or PBMCs.

V lost 3 bases to trimming and J lost 1 base, with 12 bases between them. The CDR3 is 15 residues long. Original analysis: It was from reference gene primer amplification that nucleated cell counts were estimated. Assay used: immunoSEQ multiplex PCR; TCRdb lists only in-frame clones, some missing. From that table come the V and J calls and clone size; the DNA was used to work out D and trimming. Found here are hundreds of thousands of clones, approximately 90% of them singletons; the top ten hold about 4.6%. This chain links TRBV23-1 with TRBJ1-1, with D possibly TRBD1 on 6 matching bases. TRBV23-1 falls under the ORF class, with uncertain function. Specimen: peripheral blood. The sequence derives from a man aged 35-49 years with acute or convalescent COVID-19. CDR3 nucleotides: TGCGCCAGCAGTCAGCCACAGGGCGGGAACACTGAAGCTTTCTTT. Translation: CASSQPQGGNTEAFF.